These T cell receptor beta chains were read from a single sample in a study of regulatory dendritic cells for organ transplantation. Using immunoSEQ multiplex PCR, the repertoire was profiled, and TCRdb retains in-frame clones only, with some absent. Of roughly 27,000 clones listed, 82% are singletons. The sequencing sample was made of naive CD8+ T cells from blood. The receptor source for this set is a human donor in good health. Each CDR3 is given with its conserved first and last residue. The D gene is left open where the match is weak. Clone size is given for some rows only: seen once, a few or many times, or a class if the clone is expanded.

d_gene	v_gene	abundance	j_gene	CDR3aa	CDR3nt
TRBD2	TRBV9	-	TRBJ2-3	CASSTGTSGGSTDTQYF	TGTGCCAGCAGCACCGGGACTAGCGGGGGAAGCACAGATACGCAGTATTTT
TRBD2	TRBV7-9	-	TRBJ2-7	CASSLERGELYEQYF	TGTGCCAGCAGCTTGGAGCGGGGGGAACTTTACGAGCAGTACTTC
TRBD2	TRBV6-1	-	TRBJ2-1	CASSEEHPLAVPINEQFF	TGTGCCAGCAGTGAAGAACACCCTCTAGCGGTCCCCATCAATGAGCAGTTCTTC
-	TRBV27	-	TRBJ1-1	CASSSGGTEAFF	TGTGCCAGCAGTTCTGGGGGGACTGAAGCTTTCTTT
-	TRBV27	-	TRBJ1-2	CASSSGTLNYGYTF	TGTGCCAGCAGTTCCGGGACACTTAACTATGGCTACACCTTC
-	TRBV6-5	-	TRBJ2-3	CASSPRGLGRDTQYF	TGTGCCAGCAGTCCCCGGGGTTTGGGCCGGGATACGCAGTATTTT
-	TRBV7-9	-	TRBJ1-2	CASSPRERDYGYTF	TGTGCCAGCAGCCCCCGTGAGAGGGACTATGGCTACACCTTC
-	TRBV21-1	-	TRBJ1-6	CASSPGGAGDRPWPLHF	TGTGCCAGCAGCCCAGGTGGGGCTGGCGATCGGCCTTGGCCCCTCCACTTT
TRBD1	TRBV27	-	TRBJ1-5	CASQGQAKGLNQPQHF	TGTGCCAGCCAGGGACAGGCAAAAGGTTTAAATCAGCCCCAGCATTTT
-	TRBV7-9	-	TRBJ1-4	CASSTYGGTNEKLFF	TGTGCCAGCAGCACTTACGGGGGTACTAATGAAAAACTGTTTTTT
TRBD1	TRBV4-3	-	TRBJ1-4	CASSQALTGASEKLFF	TGCGCCAGCAGCCAAGCCTTGACAGGGGCGTCTGAAAAACTGTTTTTT
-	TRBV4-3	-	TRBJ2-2	CASSQGSGAVTGELFF	TGCGCCAGCAGCCAAGGTTCAGGGGCGGTCACCGGGGAGCTGTTTTTT
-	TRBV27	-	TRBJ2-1	CASSLRGIYNEQFF	TGTGCCAGCAGTTTACGGGGAATCTACAATGAGCAGTTCTTC
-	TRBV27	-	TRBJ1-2	CASSLYQGNYGYTF	TGTGCCAGCAGTTTATACCAGGGTAACTATGGCTACACCTTC
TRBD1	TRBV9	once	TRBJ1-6	CASSGGQGNSPLHF	TGTGCCAGCAGCGGAGGACAGGGGAATTCACCCCTCCACTTT
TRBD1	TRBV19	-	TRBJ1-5	CASSIERGQEQPQHF	TGTGCCAGTAGTATAGAAAGGGGGCAGGAGCAGCCCCAGCATTTT
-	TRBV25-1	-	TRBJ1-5	CASRGGSNQPQHF	TGTGCCAGCAGAGGGGGAAGCAATCAGCCCCAGCATTTT
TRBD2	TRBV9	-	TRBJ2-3	CASSAGGVSTDTQYF	TGTGCCAGCAGCGCGGGGGGGGTTAGCACAGATACGCAGTATTTT
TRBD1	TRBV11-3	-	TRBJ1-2	CASSSPDRDGYTF	TGTGCCAGCAGCTCGCCGGACAGGGATGGCTACACCTTC
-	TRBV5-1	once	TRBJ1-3	CASSLKQHRDGNTIYF	TGCGCCAGCAGCTTGAAGCAACACAGGGACGGAAACACCATATATTTT
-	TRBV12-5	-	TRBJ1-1	CASGDLTEAFF	TGTGCTAGTGGAGACTTGACTGAAGCTTTCTTT
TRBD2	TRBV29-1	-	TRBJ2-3	CSVWTSGGPPDSGDTQYF	TGCAGCGTCTGGACTAGCGGGGGTCCCCCTGATAGCGGTGATACGCAGTATTTT
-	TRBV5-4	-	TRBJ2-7	CASSPNPPTGVGEQYF	TGTGCCAGCAGCCCTAATCCCCCAACGGGGGTCGGCGAGCAGTACTTC
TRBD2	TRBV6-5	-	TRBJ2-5	CASSGLAGGPETQYF	TGTGCCAGCAGTGGACTAGCGGGGGGGCCAGAGACCCAGTACTTC
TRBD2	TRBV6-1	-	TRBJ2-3	CASSEAAGLAETHTDTQYF	TGTGCCAGCAGTGAAGCTGCGGGACTAGCGGAAACGCACACAGATACGCAGTATTTT
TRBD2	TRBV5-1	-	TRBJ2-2	CASSIGTSGGSVTGELFF	TGCGCCAGCAGCATTGGGACTAGCGGGGGGTCAGTCACCGGGGAGCTGTTTTTT
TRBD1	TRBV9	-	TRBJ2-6	CASSPTGTSSGANVLTF	TGTGCCAGCAGCCCGACAGGGACCTCCTCTGGGGCCAACGTCCTGACTTTC
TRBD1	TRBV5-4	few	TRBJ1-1	CASSSPDRDTEAFF	TGTGCCAGCAGCTCTCCTGACAGGGACACTGAAGCTTTCTTT
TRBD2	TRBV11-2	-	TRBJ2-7	CASSLLAGASYEQYF	TGTGCCAGCAGCTTACTAGCGGGAGCCTCCTACGAGCAGTACTTC
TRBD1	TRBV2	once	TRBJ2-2	CASSGDRDLGNTGELFF	TGTGCCAGCAGCGGCGACAGGGACCTCGGGAACACCGGGGAGCTGTTTTTT
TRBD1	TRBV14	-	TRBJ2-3	CASSPGQGPGYTQYF	TGTGCCAGCAGCCCTGGACAGGGACCTGGGTATACGCAGTATTTT
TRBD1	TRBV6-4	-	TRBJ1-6	CASSGTGKGSPLHF	TGTGCCAGCAGCGGGACAGGGAAAGGTTCACCCCTCCACTTT
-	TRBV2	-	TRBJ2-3	CASSTIETGHTDTQYF	TGTGCCAGCAGTACCATCGAGACAGGTCACACAGATACGCAGTATTTT
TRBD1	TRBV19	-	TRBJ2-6	CASRDGQGVSGANVLTF	TGTGCCAGTAGAGACGGACAGGGGGTGTCTGGGGCCAACGTCCTGACTTTC
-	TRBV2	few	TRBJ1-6	CASRVESPLHF	TGTGCCAGCAGGGTCGAGTCACCCCTCCACTTT
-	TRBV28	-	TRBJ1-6	CASSLLGGPTPDYNSPLHF	TGTGCCAGCAGTTTGTTGGGGGGACCCACCCCCGATTATAATTCACCCCTCCACTTT
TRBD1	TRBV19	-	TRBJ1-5	CASSNMEDRVYNQPQHF	TGTGCCAGTAGTAATATGGAGGACAGGGTTTACAATCAGCCCCAGCATTTT
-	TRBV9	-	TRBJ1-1	CASSSRGQVNTEAFF	TGTGCCAGCAGCTCCCGAGGACAAGTGAACACTGAAGCTTTCTTT
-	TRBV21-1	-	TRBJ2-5	CASSMQGLETQYF	TGTGCCAGCAGCATGCAGGGTTTAGAGACCCAGTACTTC
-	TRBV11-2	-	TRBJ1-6	CASSLVWSDNSPLHF	TGTGCCAGCAGCTTAGTCTGGAGCGATAATTCACCCCTCCACTTT
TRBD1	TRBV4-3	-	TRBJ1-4	CASSQGQGSEKLFF	TGCGCCAGCAGCCAAGGACAGGGGAGTGAAAAACTGTTTTTT
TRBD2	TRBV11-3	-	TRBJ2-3	CASSPGTSFWDTQYF	TGTGCCAGCAGCCCCGGGACTAGTTTCTGGGATACGCAGTATTTT
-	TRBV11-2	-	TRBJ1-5	CASSQGAGFNQPQHF	TGTGCCAGCAGTCAAGGGGCAGGGTTCAATCAGCCCCAGCATTTT
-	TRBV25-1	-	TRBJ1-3	CASSESHGNTIYF	TGTGCCAGCAGTGAATCACATGGAAACACCATATATTTT
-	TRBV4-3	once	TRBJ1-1	CASSQDRGAGNTEAFF	TGCGCCAGCAGCCAAGATCGGGGGGCCGGGAACACTGAAGCTTTCTTT
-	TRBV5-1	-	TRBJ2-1	CASSTPEGGGFGNEQFF	TGCGCCAGCAGCACCCCGGAGGGGGGGGGTTTCGGTAATGAGCAGTTCTTC
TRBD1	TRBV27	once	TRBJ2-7	CASHRGNNEQYF	TGTGCCAGCCACAGGGGGAATAACGAGCAGTACTTC
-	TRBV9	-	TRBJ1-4	CASSVGWGGGTNEKLFF	TGTGCCAGCAGCGTAGGGTGGGGAGGGGGAACTAATGAAAAACTGTTTTTT
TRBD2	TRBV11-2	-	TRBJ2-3	CASSLFGGATDTQYF	TGTGCCAGCAGCTTATTCGGGGGGGCAACAGATACGCAGTATTTT
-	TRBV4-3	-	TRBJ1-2	CASSLLGGNGYTF	TGCGCCAGCAGCCTCCTGGGAGGGAATGGCTACACCTTC
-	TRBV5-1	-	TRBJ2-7	CASRLESSYEQYF	TGCGCCAGCCGCCTTGAGTCCTCCTACGAGCAGTACTTC
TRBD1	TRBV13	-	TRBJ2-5	CASSHGTEETQYF	TGTGCCAGCAGCCATGGGACAGAAGAGACCCAGTACTTC
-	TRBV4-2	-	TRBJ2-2	CASSQGQGIDTGELFF	TGTGCCAGCAGCCAAGGTCAGGGAATAGACACCGGGGAGCTGTTTTTT
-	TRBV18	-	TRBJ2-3	CASSPPGTSTDTQYF	TGTGCCAGCTCACCACCGGGGACTAGCACAGATACGCAGTATTTT
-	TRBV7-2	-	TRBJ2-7	CASTPGGPGYEQYF	TGTGCCAGCACACCCGGAGGTCCCGGCTACGAGCAGTACTTC
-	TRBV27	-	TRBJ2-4	CASISGGATHIQYF	TGTGCCAGCATTTCTGGGGGGGCAACGCACATTCAGTACTTC
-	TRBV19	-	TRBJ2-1	CASSVRGDEQFF	TGTGCCAGTAGTGTCAGGGGCGATGAGCAGTTCTTC
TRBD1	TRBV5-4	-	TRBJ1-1	CASSPGQGDWNTEAFF	TGTGCCAGCAGCCCCGGACAGGGGGATTGGAACACTGAAGCTTTCTTT
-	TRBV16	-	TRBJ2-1	CASSLAGSYNEQFF	TGTGCCAGCAGCCTGGCGGGCTCCTACAATGAGCAGTTCTTC